The 29 T cell receptor beta chains below were found in one sample sequenced in a study of T and B cells in COVID-19 patients. Multiplex PCR with BIOMED2 TRB-A/B primer pools amplified TRB rearrangements. TCRdb used MiXCR to reprocess the multiplex PCR reads, holding one entry per CDR3 protein. This sample has about 5,000 distinct CDR3 sequences, with roughly a fifth found just once. Blood genomic DNA input for TRB amplification was about 220-500 ng. Material: blood. The receptors were gathered from a human donor with active COVID-19.

The chain has TRBV6-5 and TRBJ1-2, with 11 bases matching TRBD1. The CDR3 runs 14 residues. Germline-derived CDR1 and CDR2 are MNHEY and SVGAGI. The ends lost 5 bases at V and 4 bases at J; junction bases unmatched: 3. CDR3 in amino acids: CASSGGQGAYGYTF. CDR3 DNA: TGTGCCAGCAGTGGCGGACAGGGGGCCTATGGCTACACCTTC.

This clonotype is deemed medium-sized. V and J are TRBV5-6 and TRBJ1-2, with TRBD1 matching over 7 bases. The V gene's germline CDR1 is SGHDT and CDR2 YYEEEE. The junction had 9 bases not matched to a gene; V was cut back by 1 base and J by 3 bases. CDR3 length: 16 amino acids. The DNA for the CDR3 is TGTGCCAGCAGCTTGTTCTGGTCAGGGGGTGACTATGGCTACACCTTC. It yields the protein CASSLFWSGGDYGYTF.

In this sample, this clonotype turned up a few times. This chain connects TRBV7-2 to TRBJ1-5, with D unclear. Germline V gene lookup returns CDR1 SGHTA and CDR2 FQGNSA. V was clipped by 1 base and J by 5 bases, with 12 bases between them. This CDR3 has 15 amino acids. The CDR3 DNA reads as TGTGCCAGCAGCTTAGTCGACGGTCGCGATCAGCCCCAGCATTTT. Amino acid sequence: CASSLVDGRDQPQHF.

At least ten counts were recorded for this clonotype. This rearrangement joins TRBV7-2 to TRBJ2-5, with D perhaps TRBD1 (5 bases). The CDR3 totals 14 residues. V was pared by 1 base and J by 4 bases, with 10 bases between. CDR1 is SGHTA and CDR2 is FQGNSA in the germline V gene. CDR3 sequence: CASSLDRIPETQYF. The CDR3 region has the DNA TGTGCCAGCAGCTTAGACAGGATCCCAGAGACCCAGTACTTC.

This clonotype ranks as medium-sized. This chain uses TRBV5-1 with TRBJ2-3; D possibly matches TRBD1 or TRBD2 (5 bases each). The V gene's germline CDR1 is SGHRS and CDR2 YFSETQ. Trimming stripped 1 base from V and 5 bases from J, with 14 bases between. This CDR3 has 15 residues. The DNA of the CDR3 is TGCGCCAGCAGCTTGTCTGGGGGAAGGGGAGATACGCAGTATTTT. Its protein is CASSLSGGRGDTQYF.

The rearrangement links TRBV11-1 to TRBJ1-1; no firm D call. Germline V gene data show CDR1 as SGHAT and CDR2 as FQDESV (reference sequence). V was trimmed by 6 bases and J by 5 bases, leaving 13 bases between them. The length of the CDR3 is 13 residues. The CDR3, as DNA: TGTGCCAGCAGGTATGATGTCTTGACTGAAGCTTTCTTT. Its translation is CASRYDVLTEAFF.

This clonotype is deemed medium-sized. This chain uses TRBV6-2 or TRBV6-3 with TRBJ2-3; the match to TRBD2 covers 10 bases. The CDR3 spans 15 residues. Trimming at V came to 7 bases and at J to 1 base, leaving 5 bases not matched to a gene. The germline V gene has CDR1 MNHEY and CDR2 SVGEGT. The CDR3 here is CASTYGTSGTDTQYF. In DNA, the CDR3 is TGTGCCAGCACCTACGGGACTAGCGGCACAGATACGCAGTATTTT.

V gene TRBV20-1 combines with J gene TRBJ1-2; 8 positions agree with TRBD1. The CDR3 extends over 15 amino acids. Unmatched junction bases numbered 8, after V lost 0 bases and J lost 5 bases. Germline V gene sequence: CDR1 DFQATT, CDR2 SNEGSKA (reference sequence). CDR3: CSARDSGTGKYGYTF. The DNA for the CDR3 is TGCAGTGCTAGAGATTCGGGGACAGGAAAATATGGCTACACCTTC.

This clonotype turned up a few times. CDR3 DNA sequence: TGTGCCAGCAGTTTCTATCCGGGACAGGGGGCGAAGGATACGCAGTATTTT. As protein: CASSFYPGQGAKDTQYF. J is TRBJ2-3 and V is TRBV27, with 12 bases aligning to TRBD1. The CDR3 sequence is 17 residues long. V dropped 3 bases and J dropped 6; count of bases not matched to a gene: 10. The germline gives CDR1 MNHEY, CDR2 SMNVEV (reference sequence).

The chain employs TRBV28 and TRBJ1-2; D is perhaps TRBD1 (6 bases). V gave up 4 bases and J gave up 8 bases, with 17 bases separating them. CDR1 is MDHEN, CDR2 SYDVKM, per germline. The CDR3 is 14 amino acids. This CDR3 is CASSYRAGSGGYTF. In DNA form, the CDR3 reads TGTGCCAGCAGTTACAGGGCTGGTTCGGGAGGCTACACCTTC.

In its sample, this clonotype was seen many times. The chain combines TRBV6-2 or TRBV6-3 with TRBJ2-7, with TRBD2 matching over 7 bases. The V gene end was trimmed by 6 bases and the J gene end by 3 bases; junction bases not matched to a gene: 8. Germline CDR1 reads MNHEY; CDR2 reads SVGEGT. CDR3 length: 14 residues. This chain's CDR3 is CASRGGYSNYEQYF. Written as DNA, the CDR3 is TGTGCCAGCAGGGGAGGGTATAGTAACTACGAGCAGTACTTC.

The rearrangement uses TRBV6-2 or TRBV6-3 and TRBJ1-2; a possible D gene is TRBD1 (6 bases). Trimming took 2 bases from V and 2 from J, leaving 18 bases between them. The germline V gene has CDR1 MNHEY and CDR2 SVGEGT. CDR3 length equals 17 residues. DNA for the CDR3: TGTGCCAGCAGTTACATTTTCGTTGGACAGATAAACTATGGCTACACCTTC. The encoded protein is CASSYIFVGQINYGYTF.

This clonotype was found many times. The CDR3 bases are TGTGCCTGGAGTGTAGGGTCCCCGGATATACGTGGCTACACCTTC. This gives the protein CAWSVGSPDIRGYTF. The rearrangement uses TRBV30 and TRBJ1-2; no clear D gene. There are 15 residues in the CDR3. The V and J ends lost 0 bases and 7 bases respectively, with 18 bases between them. From germline, CDR1 is GTSNPN and CDR2 SVGIG (reference sequence).

By proportion, this clonotype is medium-sized (0.01 to 0.1%). This sequence joins TRBV6-1 and TRBJ2-3; D ambiguous. With 5 bases removed from V and 1 base from J, the gap between germline ends came to 1 base. The CDR3 has 11 residues. The germline V gene has CDR1 MNHNS and CDR2 SASEGT. DNA for the CDR3: TGTGCCAGCAGTCGCACAGATACGCAGTATTTT. Encoded protein: CASSRTDTQYF.

The chain carries TRBV28 and TRBJ2-1, with TRBD2 as a possible D gene (5 bases). The germline V gene encodes CDR1 MDHEN and CDR2 SYDVKM. The V end lost 0 bases, the J end lost 4 bases, and 16 bases lay between the germline ends. This CDR3 contains 17 residues. The CDR3 here is CASSLWGYGSGYNEQFF. The CDR3, as DNA: TGTGCCAGCAGTTTATGGGGTTATGGGAGCGGTTACAATGAGCAGTTCTTC.

This clonotype turned up a few times. CDR3 bases: TGCGCCAGCAGCCAAGCGGGCGGGAGGGGGGCCAATGAGCAGTTCTTC. Translating gives CASSQAGGRGANEQFF. The chain links TRBV4-3 to TRBJ2-1; the match to TRBD2 covers 9 bases. This CDR3 region has 16 residues. Germline assignment: CDR1 LGHNA and CDR2 YSLEER. Unmatched junction bases numbered 7, after V lost 1 base and J lost 6 bases.

This clonotype rates as medium-sized. The genes are TRBV27 and TRBJ2-5; possibly TRBD1 for D (6 bases). Germline CDR1 is MNHEY and CDR2 is SMNVEV (reference sequence). The CDR3 extends over 12 amino acids. The germline V and J ends were trimmed by 5 bases and 9 bases, with 13 bases remaining between them. CDR3 DNA sequence: TGTGCCAGCAGTACCGGACAGACGTCCCAGTACTTC. Its translation: CASSTGQTSQYF.

By share, this clonotype counts as medium-sized. The J gene is TRBJ2-7, the V gene TRBV6-5; D is unclear. Germline lookup yields CDR1 MNHEY and CDR2 SVGAGI. V was pared by 2 bases and J by 1 base, with 12 bases between. CDR3 size: 15 residues. This chain's CDR3 is CASSYRATRSYEQYF. The CDR3 DNA reads TGTGCCAGCAGTTACCGCGCAACACGATCCTACGAGCAGTACTTC.

In its sample, this clonotype was seen many times. This chain connects TRBV6-2 or TRBV6-3 to TRBJ1-5; possible D gene TRBD1, 5 bases. This CDR3 has 14 amino acids. Between the trimmed V and J ends, which lost 6 bases and 9 bases, there was a span of 18 bases. CDR1 is MNHEY, CDR2 SVGEGT, per germline. CDR3 nucleotides: TGTGCCAGCAGAGTGGAGGGACCCCCGGTGCCCCAGCATTTT. Protein sequence: CASRVEGPPVPQHF.

This rearrangement joins TRBV6-5 to TRBJ1-3; 9 bases are a match to TRBD1. The CDR3 covers 15 residues. Germline CDR1 MNHEY, CDR2 SVGAGI. Trimming took 2 bases from V and 7 from J; bases not matched to a gene: 6. The CDR3 is CASSYNPGQGNTIYF. DNA of the CDR3: TGTGCCAGCAGTTACAATCCGGGACAGGGTAACACCATATATTTT.

This chain connects TRBV6-2 or TRBV6-3 to TRBJ1-1, with D tentatively TRBD1 (6 bases). This CDR3 is built from 22 residues. Germline values: CDR1 MNHEY, CDR2 SVGEGT. With 5 bases removed from V and 3 bases from J, the gap between germline ends came to 37 bases. Here the CDR3 reads CASSLQFYPPVSYQRTDTEAFF. CDR3 nucleotides: TGTGCCAGCAGTCTACAATTCTATCCTCCAGTCAGTTATCAACGGACAGACACTGAAGCTTTCTTT.

The chain uses TRBV20-1 and TRBJ1-1; maybe TRBD1 (5 bases). Germline V gives CDR1 DFQATT, CDR2 SNEGSKA (reference sequence). V shed 3 bases and J shed 5 bases, with 19 bases lying between them. The CDR3 loop spans 15 amino acids. CDR3 coding DNA: TGCAGTGCTAGTCACAGCGAGACTAGGGGAACTGAAGCTTTCTTT. It specifies CSASHSETRGTEAFF.

V gene TRBV9 combines with J gene TRBJ2-1; TRBD2 is a possible D gene (6 bases). The CDR3 contains 17 residues. The germline V and J ends were trimmed by 0 bases and 6 bases, with 19 bases remaining between them. The germline gives CDR1 SGDLS, CDR2 YYNGEE. The CDR3: CASSVGPIGSFINEQFF. The CDR3 bases are TGTGCCAGCAGCGTAGGACCAATCGGGAGTTTTATCAATGAGCAGTTCTTC. Combining the CDR3 with reference TRBV9 and TRBJ2-1 gives the whole variable domain DSGVTQTPKHLITATGQRVTLRCSPRSGDLSVYWYQQSLDQGLQFLIQYYNGEERAKGNILERFSAQQFPDLHSELNLSSLELGDSALYFCASSVGPIGSFINEQFFGPGTRLTVL.

By proportion, this clonotype is medium-sized. V usage is TRBV18 and J usage is TRBJ2-3; 12 bases align to TRBD1. CDR1 and CDR2 (germline): KGHSH, LQKENI. After removal of 4 bases from V and 4 bases from J, the junction contained 3 bases not matched to a gene. This CDR3 region has 15 residues. DNA for the CDR3: TGTGCCAGCTCACGCGGGACAGGGGGCGCAGATACGCAGTATTTT. This encodes CASSRGTGGADTQYF.

By share of the sample, this clonotype is medium-sized. The V call is TRBV30, the J call TRBJ2-3, with D unresolved. Germline V gives CDR1 GTSNPN, CDR2 SVGIG (reference sequence). CDR3 length equals 14 residues. Trimming stripped 6 bases from V and 2 bases from J, with 15 bases between. The CDR3 is CACGVGGFTDTQYF. CDR3 nucleotides: TGTGCCTGCGGCGTGGGCGGCTTCACAGATACGCAGTATTTT.

This clonotype occurred a few times. The chain combines TRBV20-1 with TRBJ1-4; 8 bases agree with TRBD1. The CDR3 consists of 14 residues. Germline CDR1 and CDR2: DFQATT and SNEGSKA (reference sequence). The V and J ends lost 0 bases and 8 bases, in that order; junction bases with no gene match: 5. The chain's CDR3 is CSARDHRGGEKLFF. The CDR3 DNA sequence: TGCAGTGCTAGAGATCACAGGGGGGGCGAAAAACTGTTTTTT.

Within the sample, this clonotype is medium-sized. The V call is TRBV30, the J call TRBJ1-2, with D maybe TRBD1 (6 bases). This CDR3 comprises 21 residues. V was clipped by 0 bases and J by 1 base, with 30 bases between them. Germline lookup yields CDR1 GTSNPN and CDR2 SVGIG (reference sequence). This CDR3 is CAWSVLVGGGLAPILNYGYTF. Here the CDR3 DNA reads TGTGCCTGGAGTGTACTAGTAGGTGGGGGCTTAGCCCCAATCCTTAACTATGGCTACACCTTC.

This clonotype rates as medium-sized. The J gene is TRBJ1-3, the V gene TRBV6-6; no clear D gene. The CDR3 is 13 residues long. Trimming pared 7 bases from V and 0 bases from J, leaving 7 bases between. CDR1 and CDR2 from the germline V gene are MNHNY and SVGAGI (reference sequence). CDR3: CASTGDSGNTIYF. In nucleotides, the CDR3 is TGTGCCAGCACCGGGGACTCTGGAAACACCATATATTTT.

CDR3 in DNA: TGTGCCAGCAGTCTCAGCGGGAGCCGAGATGAGCAGTTCTTC. Its protein product is CASSLSGSRDEQFF. The chain uses TRBV12-3 or TRBV12-4 and TRBJ2-1; the match to TRBD2 covers 8 bases. CDR3 length: 14 amino acids. V dropped 5 bases and J dropped 8; count of bases not matched to a gene: 8.